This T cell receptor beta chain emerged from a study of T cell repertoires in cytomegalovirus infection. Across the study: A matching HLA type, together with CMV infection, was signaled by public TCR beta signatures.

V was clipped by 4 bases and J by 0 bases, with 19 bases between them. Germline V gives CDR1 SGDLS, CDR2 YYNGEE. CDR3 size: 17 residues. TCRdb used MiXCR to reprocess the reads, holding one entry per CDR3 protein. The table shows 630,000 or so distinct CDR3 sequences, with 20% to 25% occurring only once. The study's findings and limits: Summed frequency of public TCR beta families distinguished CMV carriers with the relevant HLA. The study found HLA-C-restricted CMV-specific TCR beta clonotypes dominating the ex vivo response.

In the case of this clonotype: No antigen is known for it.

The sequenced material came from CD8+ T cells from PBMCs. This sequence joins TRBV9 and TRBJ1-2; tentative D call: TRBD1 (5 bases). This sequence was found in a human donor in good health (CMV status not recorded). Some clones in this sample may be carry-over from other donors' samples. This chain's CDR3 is CASSMSGSASANYGYTF. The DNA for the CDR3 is TGTGCCAGCAGCATGTCAGGGTCAGCCTCGGCTAACTATGGCTACACCTTC.